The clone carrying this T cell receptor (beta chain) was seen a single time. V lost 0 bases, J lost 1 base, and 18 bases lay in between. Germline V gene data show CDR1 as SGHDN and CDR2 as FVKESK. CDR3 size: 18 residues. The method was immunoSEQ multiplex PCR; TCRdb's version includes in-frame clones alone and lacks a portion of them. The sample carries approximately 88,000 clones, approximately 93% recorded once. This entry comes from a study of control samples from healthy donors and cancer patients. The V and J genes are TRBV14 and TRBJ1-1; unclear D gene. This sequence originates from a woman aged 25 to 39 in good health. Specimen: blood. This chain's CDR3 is CASSQDPGRAVRNTEAFF. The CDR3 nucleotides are TGTGCCAGCAGCCAAGATCCAGGAAGGGCGGTGAGGAACACTGAAGCTTTCTTT.